The entry below describes one T cell receptor (beta chain). What it binds is not known. The junction had 2 bases not matched to a gene; V was cut back by 4 bases and J by 3 bases. Germline values: CDR1 SGHRS, CDR2 YFSETQ. The CDR3 runs to 14 residues. The protocol was immunoSEQ multiplex PCR, while the TCRdb copy is restricted to in-frame clones and leaves out a portion. The data show 51,000 or so clones, around nine tenths seen once. This entry belongs to a study of radiotherapy plus CTLA-4 blockade in lung cancer. Study context: Disease control was achieved by over 30% of patients, and objective responses by 15% to 20%. Findings of the study overall: There was expansion of tumor-derived TCR clones in blood after radiotherapy plus ipilimumab.

The chain employs TRBV5-1 and TRBJ2-7; 12 bases align to TRBD2. The sample in question was peripheral blood, obtained from a patient treated with radiotherapy plus ipilimumab. The TCR comes from a human donor with non-small cell lung cancer whose response to radiotherapy plus ipilimumab could not be evaluated. The CDR3 region is CASSRTSGIYEQYF. The CDR3 DNA reads TGCGCCAGCAGCCGGACTAGCGGGATCTACGAGCAGTACTTC. Combining the CDR3 with reference TRBV5-1 and TRBJ2-7 gives the whole variable domain KAGVTQTPRYLIKTRGQQVTLSCSPISGHRSVSWYQQTPGQGLQFLFEYFSETQRNKGNFPGRFSGRQFSNSRSEMNVSTLELGDSALYLCASSRTSGIYEQYFGPGTRLTVT.